The T cell receptor (beta chain) described here comes from a study of human T cells and chemical hapten exposure. Whole-study context: Predominantly women, the patients had alopecia areata, totalis or universalis.

Germline V gives CDR1 LNHNV, CDR2 YYDKDF (reference sequence). The CDR3 has 16 residues. The V gene lost 0 bases and the J gene lost 2 bases, with 11 bases spanning the gap. The library put unique molecular identifiers onto individual cDNA molecules. TCRdb analysed the RACE reads with MiXCR anew, one entry per CDR3 protein. The data contain a few hundred thousand distinct CDR3 sequences, about 6% of them singletons. This clonotype was counted at least ten times. The target antigen is unknown. Study observations and caveats: TCRs exceeding a frequency of 1 in 1000 stayed unchanged under DPC sensitization. Compared to controls, expanded TCRs made significantly more large clusters of similar CDR3s.

As for time point: patch test 2, 6 weeks after DPC sensitization. The treatment was: therapeutic diphenylcyclopropenone sensitization with weekly scalp DPC. This chain uses TRBV15 with TRBJ1-5; TRBD1 might be the D (5 bases). Here the sequenced sample was whole blood, taken in connection with sensitization to the hapten diphenylcyclopropenone (DPC). This receptor was taken from a woman younger than 35 with alopecia areata. Some clones in this sample may be carry-over from other donors' samples. As DNA, the CDR3 is TGTGCCACCAGCAGAGATTTCGGGGGAGGCAATCAGCCCCAGCATTTT. It is translated as CATSRDFGGGNQPQHF. The variable domain in full, completed from reference TRBV15 and TRBJ1-5, reads DAMVIQNPRYQVTQFGKPVTLSCSQTLNHNVMYWYQQKSSQAPKLLFHYYDKDFNNEADTPDNFQSRRPNTSFCFLDIRSPGLGDTAMYLCATSRDFGGGNQPQHFGDGTRLSIL.